This TCR beta chain was sequenced for a study of blood T cell repertoires in COVID-19. Those who participated ranged in age from about 18 to 89 years and resided in about 24 US areas. Cohorts were determined from participant-reported clinical history. All recovered Cohort 3 donors got two negative PCRs, got clearance, or saw symptom resolution. The ends were cut back, 7 bases at V and 3 bases at J, with 19 bases in the middle. Germline V gene data show CDR1 as SGHDT and CDR2 as YYEEEE. The CDR3 is 15 amino acids. As processed by the authors: Nucleated cell number was recorded as an estimate derived from reference gene primer amplification. The repertoire was sequenced with immunoSEQ multiplex PCR; TCRdb's copy has only in-frame clones and lacks some. V, J and clone size are those of that table, while D and trimming were read from the DNA. The sample holds some 170,000 clones, approximately 80% seen once.

Material for sequencing was PBMCs or T cells enriched from blood (not recorded which). This chain joins TRBV5-6 and TRBJ1-1; D is perhaps TRBD1 (5 bases). This receptor was obtained from a middle-aged man who had recovered from COVID-19. The CDR3: CASGDISMGHTEAFF. In DNA, the CDR3 is TGTGCCAGCGGAGACATCTCAATGGGGCACACTGAAGCTTTCTTT. Full variable domain (rest looked up from reference TRBV5-6 and TRBJ1-1): DAGVTQSPTHLIKTRGQQVTLRCSPKSGHDTVSWYQQALGQGPQFIFQYYEEEERQRGNFPDRFSGHQFPNYSSELNVNALLLGDSALYLCASGDISMGHTEAFFGQGTRLTVV.